The 14 T cell receptor beta chains below come from one sample, sequenced in a study of T cells after yellow fever vaccination. TCRdb passed the 5' RACE reads through MiXCR, listing each CDR3 protein once. This table holds 450,000 to 550,000 distinct CDR3 sequences, 15% to 20% found once. The starting material was PBMCs, obtained 15 days after the yellow fever booster vaccination. The receptors derive from a man between 25 and 39 years old who received the YFV17D yellow fever vaccine.

The gene calls are TRBV18 and TRBJ2-3; D may be TRBD2 (6 bases). Germline loops: CDR1 KGHSH, CDR2 LQKENI. The length of the CDR3 is 15 residues. V lost 3 bases and J 12 bases, leaving 22 bases between the germline ends. The CDR3 DNA is TGTGCCAGCTCACCGCCCCCGGCCCCCTGGGCGGGACAGTATTTT. Its protein product is CASSPPPAPWAGQYF.

V usage is TRBV5-1 and J usage is TRBJ2-7, with TRBD2 identical over 11 bases. J lost 2 bases, V lost 7 bases, and 5 bases had no gene match. The germline gives CDR1 SGHRS, CDR2 YFSETQ. This CDR3 has 14 residues. The CDR3 coding sequence is TGCGCCAGCGGCCCGACTAGCGGGACCTACGAGCAGTACTTC. It encodes CASGPTSGTYEQYF.

This chain connects TRBV5-1 to TRBJ2-7; D uncertain. V was cut by 2 bases and J by 2 bases, with 11 bases left in between. This CDR3 contains 14 residues. Germline V gene data show CDR1 as SGHRS and CDR2 as YFSETQ. The CDR3 DNA sequence: TGCGCCAGCAGCTTAATTAGTGATGCCTACGAGCAGTACTTC. Translating gives CASSLISDAYEQYF.

This clonotype was seen more than once but under ten times. The chain carries TRBV10-2 and TRBJ2-5; D gene ambiguous. CDR1 WSHSY and CDR2 SAAADI come from the germline V gene. The germline V and J ends were trimmed by 5 bases and 5 bases, with 15 bases remaining between them. The CDR3 loop spans 14 amino acids. CDR3 amino acids: CASSSSVPPETQYF. CDR3 coding DNA: TGCGCCAGCAGTTCGTCGGTCCCCCCGGAGACCCAGTACTTC.

This clonotype has just a few counts. This sequence joins TRBV6-5 and TRBJ2-7, with 8 bases that match TRBD1. The V segment lost 3 bases and the J segment 6 bases; nucleotides outside the gene matches: 7. Looked up from germline, CDR1 is MNHEY and CDR2 is SVGAGI. The CDR3 extends over 14 amino acids. The CDR3 coding sequence is TGTGCCAGCAGTTATGGGGACAGGAGGGGCGAGCAGTACTTC. Translated, it gives CASSYGDRRGEQYF.

The chain carries TRBV7-2 and TRBJ2-7; 11 bases fit TRBD2. J lost 4 bases, V lost 5 bases, and 7 bases had no gene match. The germline gives CDR1 SGHTA, CDR2 FQGNSA. CDR3 length: 15 amino acids. In nucleotides, the CDR3 is TGTGCCAGCAGCCCCTTTAGCGGGAGGGCTTACGAGCAGTACTTC. Translating gives CASSPFSGRAYEQYF.

The chain has TRBV25-1 and TRBJ1-4, with a possible D match to TRBD1 (5 bases). Germline CDR1 MGHDK, CDR2 SYGVNS. The CDR3 has 13 residues. V was trimmed by 4 bases and J by 8 bases, leaving 11 bases between them. The CDR3 is CASSGVGGEKLFF. The CDR3 region has the DNA TGTGCCAGCAGTGGGGTCGGGGGGGAAAAACTGTTTTTT. The whole variable domain, filled in from reference TRBV25-1 and TRBJ1-4, reads EADIYQTPRYLVIGTGKKITLECSQTMGHDKMYWYQQDPGMELHLIHYSYGVNSTEKGDLSSESTVSRIRTEHFPLTLESARPSHTSQYLCASSGVGGEKLFFGSGTQLSVL.

This clonotype turned up a few times. V gene TRBV7-2 combines with J gene TRBJ2-7; 14 bases match TRBD2. J lost 0 bases, V lost 5 bases, and 3 bases had no gene match. This CDR3 has 16 amino acids. Germline lookup yields CDR1 SGHTA and CDR2 FQGNSA. CDR3 loop: CASSPGLAGVSYEQYF. The CDR3 nucleotides are TGTGCCAGCAGCCCGGGACTAGCGGGAGTCTCCTACGAGCAGTACTTC.

The V call is TRBV5-1, the J call TRBJ2-1; D possibly corresponds to TRBD1 (5 bases). Germline loops: CDR1 SGHRS, CDR2 YFSETQ. V gave up 0 bases and J gave up 5 bases, with 12 bases separating them. CDR3 length: 15 residues. The CDR3, as DNA: TGCGCCAGCAGCTTGGACAGGACCGGTCACAATGAGCAGTTCTTC. It codes for CASSLDRTGHNEQFF.

This rearrangement joins TRBV14 to TRBJ2-5; TRBD2 agrees at 11 bases. V lost 4 bases and J lost 5; bases outside the gene matches: 9. The V gene's germline CDR1 is SGHDN and CDR2 FVKESK. CDR3 length equals 16 residues. CDR3 sequence reads: CASSLQTSGMAETQYF. The CDR3 DNA reads as TGTGCCAGCAGCCTCCAGACTAGCGGGATGGCGGAGACCCAGTACTTC.

Comment on this clonotype: At one boundary the junction diverges from the germline segment, which might be a read error. The genes are TRBV6-5 and TRBJ1-5; no firm D call. CDR3 length: 13 amino acids. Germline V CDR1 and CDR2: MNHEY, SVGAGI. CDR3 in amino acids: CASSYSIDQPKHF. DNA for the CDR3: TGTGCCAGCAGTTACTCAATCGATCAGCCCAAGCATTTT.

This clonotype has just a few counts. At one end, the junction sequence differs from germline, possibly due to a read error. This sequence joins TRBV18 and TRBJ2-7; TRBD1 agrees at 8 bases. The length of the CDR3 is 13 residues. The germline gives CDR1 KGHSH, CDR2 LQKENI. The CDR3 is CASSPLPGQDYYF. DNA of the CDR3: TGTGCCAGCTCACCGCTACCGGGACAGGATTATTATTTC.

This chain connects TRBV19 to TRBJ2-7; D could derive from TRBD1 or TRBD2 (5 bases each). CDR3 length: 16 amino acids. The germline V gene has CDR1 LNHDA and CDR2 SQIVND (reference sequence). Trimming left V 0 bases short and J 0 bases short, with 12 bases between. The CDR3 sequence is CASSIDGAGSSYEQYF. For the CDR3, the DNA is TGTGCCAGTAGTATAGACGGGGCAGGGAGCTCCTACGAGCAGTACTTC.

The V and J genes are TRBV5-4 and TRBJ2-7; TRBD1 matches 12 bases. This CDR3 comprises 18 residues. V lost 3 bases to trimming and J lost 4 bases; unmatched junction nucleotides: 14. Germline V CDR1 and CDR2: SGHNT, YYREEE (reference sequence). The CDR3 is CASSSYAPRDRGRYEQYF. The CDR3, as DNA: TGTGCCAGCAGCTCTTACGCCCCGCGGGACAGGGGGCGGTACGAGCAGTACTTC. Filled out from reference TRBV5-4 and TRBJ2-7, the complete variable domain reads ETGVTQSPTHLIKTRGQQVTLRCSSQSGHNTVSWYQQALGQGPQFIFQYYREEENGRGNFPPRFSGLQFPNYSSELNVNALELDDSALYLCASSSYAPRDRGRYEQYFGPGTRLTVT.